This T cell receptor beta chain was captured in a study of T cell responses to AZD1222 COVID-19 vaccine. About this clone itself: Antigen: not known.

Germline CDR1 is MDHEN and CDR2 is SYDVKM. V lost 8 bases to trimming and J lost 2 bases; unmatched junction nucleotides: 12. CDR3 length equals 17 residues. Study findings and constraints: Baseline seropositivity characterized only a handful of AZD1222 recipients. Repertoires were obtained only post-peak T cell response. Most donors were white British, females outnumbered males, and clonal diversity was possibly underestimated. Close to half of spike-specific TCRs reportedly recognize unmutated variant regions.

Assay: immunoSEQ multiplex PCR; the TCRdb copy retains only in-frame clones and omits some. The sample includes around 160,000 clones, approximately 90% of them seen just once. V and J are TRBV28 and TRBJ2-3; 11 nucleotides align to TRBD2. This TCR came from an adult in good health. This specimen was peripheral blood, taken on day 0 of MenACWY control vaccination. The CDR3 bases are TGTGCCAGCCAAACCCCGACTAGCGGGAAACTCACAGATACGCAGTATTTT. Its translation is CASQTPTSGKLTDTQYF.